These T cell receptor beta chains were read from a single sample in a study of OX40 agonist ivuxolimab in advanced cancers. The assay was immunoSEQ multiplex PCR, and TCRdb's table has in-frame clones only and misses some. The table has around 60,000 clones, roughly 80% seen once. The sequences come from CD4+ or CD8+ T cells sorted from blood, collected in a trial of the OX40 agonist ivuxolimab. The receptor source for this set is an adult with an advanced solid tumor such as melanoma, head and neck, liver or kidney cancer. CDR3s include the opening cysteine and the closing phenylalanine or tryptophan. Fields, in order: V gene, clone size, D gene, J gene, CDR3 protein, CDR3 DNA. D genes are given only for firm matches. Size tells how often a clone was seen (once, few, many) or the class of an expanded clone, and some rows leave it out.

v_call: TRBV6-4; clone_size: few; d_call: TRBD1; j_call: TRBJ1-2; cdr3_aa: CASSDSFDREGGYTF; cdr3_nt: TGTGCCAGCAGTGACTCTTTTGACAGGGAGGGTGGCTACACCTTC
v_call: TRBV5-1; clone_size: .; d_call: .; j_call: TRBJ1-6; cdr3_aa: CASSLDFPSPLHF; cdr3_nt: TGCGCCAGCAGCTTGGACTTCCCTTCACCCCTCCACTTT
v_call: TRBV7-9; clone_size: .; d_call: .; j_call: TRBJ2-6; cdr3_aa: CASSLGASGANVLTF; cdr3_nt: TGTGCCAGCAGCTTAGGGGCATCTGGGGCCAACGTCCTGACTTTC
v_call: TRBV7-6; clone_size: .; d_call: .; j_call: TRBJ2-1; cdr3_aa: CASSAAGTPYFNNEQFF; cdr3_nt: TGTGCCAGCAGCGCGGCCGGGACCCCTTACTTCAACAATGAGCAGTTCTTC
v_call: TRBV5-1; clone_size: .; d_call: .; j_call: TRBJ2-3; cdr3_aa: CAGRQGTTDTQYF; cdr3_nt: TGCGCCGGGCGTCAGGGGACCACAGATACGCAGTATTTT
v_call: TRBV5-6; clone_size: .; d_call: TRBD1; j_call: TRBJ1-1; cdr3_aa: CASSLGQGKAFF; cdr3_nt: TGTGCCAGCAGCCTGGGACAGGGGAAAGCTTTCTTT
v_call: TRBV6-6; clone_size: .; d_call: TRBD1; j_call: TRBJ1-2; cdr3_aa: CAHGRGQGIWYGYTF; cdr3_nt: TGTGCTCATGGGAGGGGACAGGGGATATGGTATGGCTACACCTTC
v_call: TRBV5-1; clone_size: once; d_call: .; j_call: TRBJ2-5; cdr3_aa: CASSLTAETQYF; cdr3_nt: TGCGCCAGCAGCTTGACTGCGGAGACCCAGTACTTC
v_call: TRBV2; clone_size: .; d_call: TRBD2; j_call: TRBJ2-7; cdr3_aa: CASSYSGGKGEQYF; cdr3_nt: TGTGCCAGCAGTTACTCGGGGGGAAAGGGCGAGCAGTACTTC
v_call: TRBV13; clone_size: .; d_call: .; j_call: TRBJ2-7; cdr3_aa: CASSLDDSYEQYF; cdr3_nt: TGTGCCAGCAGCTTAGACGACAGCTACGAGCAGTACTTC
v_call: TRBV5-1; clone_size: .; d_call: TRBD2; j_call: TRBJ2-1; cdr3_aa: CASSFLTSGAYNEQFF; cdr3_nt: TGCGCCAGCAGCTTTTTGACTAGCGGAGCCTACAATGAGCAGTTCTTC
v_call: TRBV27; clone_size: .; d_call: TRBD2; j_call: TRBJ2-1; cdr3_aa: CASSLVGLEYNEQFF; cdr3_nt: TGTGCCAGCAGTTTAGTGGGACTAGAGTACAATGAGCAGTTCTTC
v_call: TRBV19; clone_size: .; d_call: .; j_call: TRBJ2-6; cdr3_aa: CASSTSGANVLTF; cdr3_nt: TGTGCCAGTAGTACCTCTGGGGCCAACGTCCTGACTTTC
v_call: TRBV19; clone_size: .; d_call: TRBD1; j_call: TRBJ2-5; cdr3_aa: CASSRDRLETQYF; cdr3_nt: TGTGCCAGTAGTCGGGACAGACTAGAGACCCAGTACTTC
v_call: TRBV7-9; clone_size: .; d_call: .; j_call: TRBJ1-1; cdr3_aa: CASSTRTGNTEAFF; cdr3_nt: TGTGCCAGCAGCACCCGGACGGGGAACACTGAAGCTTTCTTT
v_call: TRBV6-6; clone_size: .; d_call: .; j_call: TRBJ2-5; cdr3_aa: CASKSSNVGETQYF; cdr3_nt: TGTGCCAGCAAGAGTAGCAACGTAGGGGAGACCCAGTACTTC
v_call: TRBV5-4; clone_size: .; d_call: .; j_call: TRBJ2-3; cdr3_aa: CASSPGTQPDTQYF; cdr3_nt: TGTGCCAGCAGCCCAGGGACTCAACCAGATACGCAGTATTTT
v_call: TRBV7-9; clone_size: .; d_call: .; j_call: TRBJ2-7; cdr3_aa: CASSLELGLYEQYF; cdr3_nt: TGTGCCAGCAGCTTAGAATTGGGACTCTACGAGCAGTACTTC
v_call: TRBV10-3; clone_size: .; d_call: TRBD1; j_call: TRBJ1-5; cdr3_aa: CAISSGTGEKFSNQPQHF; cdr3_nt: TGTGCCATCAGTTCCGGGACAGGGGAGAAATTTAGCAATCAGCCCCAGCATTTT
v_call: TRBV5-1; clone_size: .; d_call: .; j_call: TRBJ2-2; cdr3_aa: CASSGGPADTGELFF; cdr3_nt: TGCGCCAGCAGCGGGGGCCCGGCGGACACCGGGGAGCTGTTTTTT
v_call: TRBV6-1; clone_size: .; d_call: .; j_call: TRBJ2-1; cdr3_aa: CASNPGGYNEQFF; cdr3_nt: TGTGCCAGCAACCCAGGGGGGTACAATGAGCAGTTCTTC
v_call: TRBV7-9; clone_size: .; d_call: .; j_call: TRBJ1-3; cdr3_aa: CASEGGQGVAGNTIYF; cdr3_nt: TGTGCCAGCGAGGGGGGGCAGGGAGTTGCTGGAAACACCATATATTTT